This entry lists 8 T cell receptor beta chains sequenced from one sample in a study of T cell changes during pregnancy in multiple sclerosis. The repertoire was sequenced with immunoSEQ multiplex PCR; TCRdb's copy has only in-frame clones and lacks some. The top ten clones hold roughly 2.7% of a sample with roughly 86,000 clones, approximately 92% of them seen once. This specimen was peripheral blood, taken in the first trimester of pregnancy. The receptors shown here come from a female donor with multiple sclerosis, enrolled in a pregnancy study.

The chain uses TRBV15 and TRBJ2-7; 8 positions agree with TRBD2. Germline V lookup: CDR1 LNHNV, CDR2 YYDKDF (reference sequence). V trimming: 2 bases; J trimming: 2 bases; junction bases outside the gene matches: 8. The CDR3 spans 16 residues. CDR3 in amino acids: CATSRLSGRPPYEQYF. As DNA, the CDR3 is TGTGCCACCAGCAGATTGAGCGGGAGACCCCCCTACGAGCAGTACTTC.

The J gene is TRBJ1-3, the V gene TRBV5-6, with D perhaps matching TRBD1 (5 bases). Trimming removed 0 bases at V and 8 bases at J, with 15 bases between. This CDR3 is built from 15 residues. Germline V gene lookup returns CDR1 SGHDT and CDR2 YYEEEE. CDR3 residues: CASSLAGPPGDTIYF. The CDR3 DNA reads TGTGCCAGCAGCTTGGCCGGGCCACCGGGGGACACCATATATTTT.

The V and J genes are TRBV14 and TRBJ1-2, with a weak D call TRBD1 (6 bases). The V end was cut by 1 base, the J end by 6 bases, with 15 bases between. Per the germline V gene, CDR1 is SGHDN and CDR2 is FVKESK. This CDR3 contains 15 residues. The chain's CDR3 is CASSQGGGVRDGYTF. The CDR3 bases are TGTGCCAGCAGCCAAGGGGGGGGCGTGCGGGATGGCTACACCTTC.

This chain joins TRBV15 and TRBJ2-7; D may be TRBD1 (5 bases). Germline V gene sequence: CDR1 LNHNV, CDR2 YYDKDF (reference sequence). V was pared by 4 bases and J by 4 bases, with 14 bases between. The CDR3 extends over 14 amino acids. CDR3 loop: CATSMGRYSYEQYF. Here the CDR3 DNA reads TGTGCCACCAGCATGGGGCGGTATTCATACGAGCAGTACTTC.

The CDR3 bases are TGTGCAAGTCGCTTGCCGGGGGGGTACGAGACCCAGTACTTC. This sequence encodes CASRLPGGYETQYF. This chain joins TRBV12-2 and TRBJ2-5; TRBD2 is the table's D call and was not checked against the DNA. TRBV12-2 is a pseudogene locus. The CDR3 runs to 14 residues.

This chain connects TRBV28 to TRBJ1-5; D unclear. Trimming stripped 10 bases from V and 0 bases from J, with 16 bases between. The CDR3 is 15 residues long. Germline-derived CDR1 and CDR2 are MDHEN and SYDVKM. DNA for the CDR3: TGTGCCATAAGTCTGGCAGTAAATAGCAATCAGCCCCAGCATTTT. Its translation is CAISLAVNSNQPQHF.

The chain combines TRBV29-1 with TRBJ2-3; 7 nucleotides align to TRBD2. The CDR3 loop spans 13 amino acids. The trim removed 5 bases at V and 6 bases at J, leaving 8 bases unmatched. Germline CDR1 SQVTM, CDR2 ANQGSEA. The CDR3: CSVSLAARDTQYF. Written as DNA, the CDR3 is TGCAGCGTTTCCCTAGCGGCCAGGGATACGCAGTATTTT.

This sequence joins TRBV7-2 and TRBJ1-2; D might be TRBD1 (5 bases). This CDR3 is 12 amino acids long. Deletions cut 2 bases from V and 5 bases from J, with 6 bases between. Germline loops: CDR1 SGHTA, CDR2 FQGNSA. CDR3 protein: CASSLKGYGYTF. The CDR3 nucleotides read TGTGCCAGCAGCTTAAAGGGGTATGGCTACACCTTC.